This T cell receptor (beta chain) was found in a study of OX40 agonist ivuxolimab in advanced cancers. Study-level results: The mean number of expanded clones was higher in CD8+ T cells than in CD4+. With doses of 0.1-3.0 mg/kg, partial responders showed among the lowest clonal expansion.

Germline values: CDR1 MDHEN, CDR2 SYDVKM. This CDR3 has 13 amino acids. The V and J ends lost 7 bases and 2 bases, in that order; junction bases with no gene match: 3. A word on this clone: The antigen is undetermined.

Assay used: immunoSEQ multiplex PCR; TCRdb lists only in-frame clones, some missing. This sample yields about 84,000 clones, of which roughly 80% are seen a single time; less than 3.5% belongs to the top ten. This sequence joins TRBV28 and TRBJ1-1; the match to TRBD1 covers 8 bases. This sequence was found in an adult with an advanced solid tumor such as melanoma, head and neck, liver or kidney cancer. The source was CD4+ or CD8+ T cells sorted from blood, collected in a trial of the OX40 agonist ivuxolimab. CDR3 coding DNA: TGTGCCAGCAAACAGGGGGGTAACACTGAAGCTTTCTTT. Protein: CASKQGGNTEAFF. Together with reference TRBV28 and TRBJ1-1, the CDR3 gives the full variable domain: DVKVTQSSRYLVKRTGEKVFLECVQDMDHENMFWYRQDPGLGLRLIYFSYDVKMKEKGDIPEGYSVSREKKERFSLILESASTNQTSMYLCASKQGGNTEAFFGQGTRLTVV.